These T cell receptor beta chains were read from a single sample in a study of blood T cell repertoires in COVID-19. Profiled with immunoSEQ multiplex PCR; TCRdb holds only in-frame clones, not every one. The top ten clones hold 13% to 15% of a sample with 50,000 to 70,000 clones, around nine tenths of them seen once. The material sequenced was peripheral blood. The receptor source for this set is a human donor with active COVID-19. The donor label of this sample is uncertain. The CDR3 runs from the conserved cysteine through the conserved F or W. The order of the fields is clone size, V gene, D gene, J gene, CDR3 DNA, CDR3 protein. The D gene is left open where the match is weak. The size entry is marked missing in some rows and otherwise reads once, few, many or a size class.

abundance: -
v_gene: TRBV28
d_gene: -
j_gene: TRBJ2-1
CDR3nt: TGTGCCAGCAGTACCCCAGCGGCCGGTTACAATGAGCAGTTCTTC
CDR3aa: CASSTPAAGYNEQFF

abundance: -
v_gene: TRBV9
d_gene: TRBD2
j_gene: TRBJ2-3
CDR3nt: TGTGCCAGCAGCGCTGGACTAGCGGGATTTCCGGATACGCAGTATTTT
CDR3aa: CASSAGLAGFPDTQYF

abundance: -
v_gene: TRBV9
d_gene: TRBD1
j_gene: TRBJ1-1
CDR3nt: TGTGCCAGCGGAAGACAGGGTATGAACACTGAAGCTTTCTTT
CDR3aa: CASGRQGMNTEAFF

abundance: -
v_gene: TRBV4-3
d_gene: TRBD2
j_gene: TRBJ2-1
CDR3nt: TGCGCCAGCAGCCTGAGGGGACTAGCTTCTAGCTCCTACAATGAGCAGTTCTTC
CDR3aa: CASSLRGLASSSYNEQFF

abundance: -
v_gene: TRBV19
d_gene: TRBD1
j_gene: TRBJ1-1
CDR3nt: TGTGCCAGTAGCCAGACAGGGCTGAACACTGAAGCTTTCTTT
CDR3aa: CASSQTGLNTEAFF

abundance: -
v_gene: TRBV14
d_gene: TRBD2
j_gene: TRBJ2-5
CDR3nt: TGTGCCAGCAGCCAAGATCGGCGGGAGGCCGGGGAGACCCAGTACTTC
CDR3aa: CASSQDRREAGETQYF

abundance: -
v_gene: TRBV19
d_gene: -
j_gene: TRBJ1-5
CDR3nt: TGTGCCAGCAGGGAGGGCAATCAGCCTCAGCATTTT
CDR3aa: CASREGNQPQHF

abundance: -
v_gene: TRBV29-1
d_gene: -
j_gene: TRBJ2-5
CDR3nt: TGCAGCGTACTACGGGACAATCAAGAGACCCAGTACTTC
CDR3aa: CSVLRDNQETQYF

abundance: -
v_gene: TRBV7-2
d_gene: TRBD1
j_gene: TRBJ2-1
CDR3nt: TGTGCCAGCAGCACGACAGGGTCAGGCTACAATGAGCAGTTCTTC
CDR3aa: CASSTTGSGYNEQFF

abundance: -
v_gene: TRBV2
d_gene: TRBD2
j_gene: TRBJ2-5
CDR3nt: TGTGCCAGCAGTGAATGGGCGGGAGATGGGGTCCGGGTTCAAGAGACCCAGTACTTC
CDR3aa: CASSEWAGDGVRVQETQYF

abundance: once
v_gene: TRBV18
d_gene: -
j_gene: TRBJ1-1
CDR3nt: TGTGCCAGCTCAAGGAGTAGGAATGAAGCTTTCTTT
CDR3aa: CASSRSRNEAFF

abundance: -
v_gene: TRBV7-2
d_gene: -
j_gene: TRBJ2-3
CDR3nt: TGTGCCAGCAGCCGGATGGGGAGGGGGTTACCCACAGATACGCAGTATTTT
CDR3aa: CASSRMGRGLPTDTQYF

abundance: few
v_gene: TRBV18
d_gene: TRBD1
j_gene: TRBJ1-2
CDR3nt: TGTGCCAGCTCACCTGGACAGGGCAATGGCTACACCTTC
CDR3aa: CASSPGQGNGYTF

abundance: -
v_gene: TRBV12-3/TRBV12-4
d_gene: -
j_gene: TRBJ1-5
CDR3nt: TGTGCCAGCACAAATAGCAATCAGCCCCAGCATTTT
CDR3aa: CASTNSNQPQHF

abundance: -
v_gene: TRBV6-1
d_gene: -
j_gene: TRBJ2-3
CDR3nt: TGTGCCAGCAGTGCTTGGGCGGACAGACCTGCGACAGATACGCAGTATTTT
CDR3aa: CASSAWADRPATDTQYF

abundance: -
v_gene: TRBV5-1
d_gene: -
j_gene: TRBJ1-4
CDR3nt: TGCGCCAGCAGCTTGGGACCTTCGAGGGAAAATGAAAAACTGTTTTTT
CDR3aa: CASSLGPSRENEKLFF

abundance: -
v_gene: TRBV6-1
d_gene: -
j_gene: TRBJ1-6
CDR3nt: TGTGCCAGCAGTGAATTAGGGAGGAGCTCCTATAATTCACCCCTCCACTTT
CDR3aa: CASSELGRSSYNSPLHF

abundance: -
v_gene: TRBV6-5
d_gene: TRBD1
j_gene: TRBJ2-7
CDR3nt: TGTGCCAGCAGTTTCTCCGCCTTACAGGGGGCGTTGGAGCAGTACTTC
CDR3aa: CASSFSALQGALEQYF

abundance: -
v_gene: TRBV5-4
d_gene: -
j_gene: TRBJ2-3
CDR3nt: TGTGCCAGCAGCAACGCTAGACTTTTGGGCACAGATACGCAGTATTTT
CDR3aa: CASSNARLLGTDTQYF

abundance: -
v_gene: TRBV24-1
d_gene: TRBD1
j_gene: TRBJ2-2
CDR3nt: TGTGCCACCAGCCGGACAGGGGTCTCCGGGGAGCTGTTTTTT
CDR3aa: CATSRTGVSGELFF

abundance: -
v_gene: TRBV30
d_gene: TRBD1
j_gene: TRBJ2-2
CDR3nt: TGTGCCTGGGCGGGACAGGACGAGTCCGGGGAGCTGTTTTTT
CDR3aa: CAWAGQDESGELFF

abundance: -
v_gene: TRBV6-6
d_gene: -
j_gene: TRBJ2-1
CDR3nt: TGTGCCAGCAGCCACGGGGGAACTAGAACCTACAATGAGCAGTTCTTC
CDR3aa: CASSHGGTRTYNEQFF

abundance: -
v_gene: TRBV19
d_gene: -
j_gene: TRBJ2-3
CDR3nt: TGTGCCAGTAGTACCCCGGGGTCACCGGCAGATACGCAGTATTTT
CDR3aa: CASSTPGSPADTQYF

abundance: -
v_gene: TRBV6-4
d_gene: -
j_gene: TRBJ2-3
CDR3nt: TGTGCCAGCAAACCGGGTAGTAGCACAGATACGCAGTATTTT
CDR3aa: CASKPGSSTDTQYF

abundance: -
v_gene: TRBV5-6
d_gene: -
j_gene: TRBJ1-3
CDR3nt: TGTGCCAGCAGCACATCAGGGGCTGGAAACACCATATATTTT
CDR3aa: CASSTSGAGNTIYF

abundance: once
v_gene: TRBV28
d_gene: -
j_gene: TRBJ1-2
CDR3nt: TGTGCCAGCAGCACAGAAGCTAACTATGGCTACACCTTC
CDR3aa: CASSTEANYGYTF

abundance: once
v_gene: TRBV5-4
d_gene: TRBD2
j_gene: TRBJ2-7
CDR3nt: TGTGCCAGCAGCTTGGACGGTAAAATAGCGGGCTACGAGCAGTACTTC
CDR3aa: CASSLDGKIAGYEQYF

abundance: -
v_gene: TRBV7-3
d_gene: -
j_gene: TRBJ2-3
CDR3nt: TGTGCCAGCAGCTTGGGGGCGCGGGATACGCAGTATTTT
CDR3aa: CASSLGARDTQYF

abundance: -
v_gene: TRBV5-3
d_gene: TRBD1
j_gene: TRBJ1-4
CDR3nt: TGTGCCAGAATCGGACAGGCACACAATGAAAAACTGTTTTTT
CDR3aa: CARIGQAHNEKLFF

abundance: few
v_gene: TRBV6-5
d_gene: -
j_gene: TRBJ1-6
CDR3nt: TGTGCCAGCAGCCCCCCGAGGAATTCACCCCTCCACTTT
CDR3aa: CASSPPRNSPLHF

abundance: -
v_gene: TRBV19
d_gene: TRBD1
j_gene: TRBJ2-5
CDR3nt: TGTGCCAGTAGATCGGGGACAGGGGGCACAGAGACCCAGTACTTC
CDR3aa: CASRSGTGGTETQYF

abundance: once
v_gene: TRBV6-1
d_gene: TRBD1
j_gene: TRBJ1-1
CDR3nt: TGTGCCAGCAGTGAAGTACAGGGGATGAACACTGAAGCTTTCTTT
CDR3aa: CASSEVQGMNTEAFF

abundance: -
v_gene: TRBV7-9
d_gene: -
j_gene: TRBJ1-3
CDR3nt: TGTGCCAGCAGGCATAATGGAGGACAGCGCAACTCTGGAAACACCATATATTTT
CDR3aa: CASRHNGGQRNSGNTIYF

abundance: -
v_gene: TRBV27
d_gene: -
j_gene: TRBJ1-2
CDR3nt: TGTGCCAGCAGTTTACAGGGAAAGTATGGCTACACCTTC
CDR3aa: CASSLQGKYGYTF

abundance: -
v_gene: TRBV20-1
d_gene: TRBD2
j_gene: TRBJ2-1
CDR3nt: TGCAGTGCTCGCCTAGCGGGAGGGCCGTTCTTC
CDR3aa: CSARLAGGPFF

abundance: -
v_gene: TRBV5-1
d_gene: -
j_gene: TRBJ1-2
CDR3nt: TGCGCCAGCAGCTACTCAGGGGAATTGGGTTATGGCTACACCTTC
CDR3aa: CASSYSGELGYGYTF

abundance: -
v_gene: TRBV5-1
d_gene: -
j_gene: TRBJ2-6
CDR3nt: TGCGCCAGCAGCGTCGGTAGCTCTGGGGCCAACGTCCTGACTTTC
CDR3aa: CASSVGSSGANVLTF